This record looks at one T cell receptor beta chain sequence and its context. Its antigen target is currently unknown. No base quality information exists; no much larger clone differs at one position. This specimen belongs to a study of tumor-infiltrating lymphocytes in primary liver carcinoma (dated by TCRdb to 2015 to 2018). About the study as a whole: Of the five patients, three men and two women aged 30 to 69 years, four had hepatocellular carcinoma and one had combined HCC and intrahepatic cholangiocarcinoma. Each sample produced about 3.5 to 7.13 million productive TCRbeta reads, and read depth showed no significant difference between tissue types. Technical replicate repertoires showed high reproducibility, with mean shared-clone rates about 0.86 and correlation coefficients above 0.95. To link TCRbeta repertoire diversity to the local molecular phenotype, the 20 to 25 tumor region samples were profiled with Agilent mRNA microarrays. TCRbeta repertoire sequencing, expression microarrays and whole-exome sequencing were combined in the study across five regions of each liver tumor, with adjacent normal tissue and blood also included. The five patients had tumors of stage T1-T3 N0M0, with maximum diameters ranging from roughly 4.2 to 10 cm. A total of roughly 35 specimens from 5 patients underwent TCRbeta repertoire sequencing, comprising around 25 tumor regions, 5 adjacent noncancerous liver tissues and 5 peripheral blood samples. Points the paper makes about the study in general: Consistent with antigen-driven expansion, pairs of tumor regions showed higher repertoire overlap (mean roughly 35%) than either tumor-adjacent pairs (about 17%) or tumor-blood pairs (roughly 14%). Comparison of CD4+ and CD8+ T cell repertoires was precluded by the use of bulk unsorted samples. The top 250 clones accounted for a significantly greater share of the repertoire in tumors than in blood (p = 0.039). Only roughly 7-25% of top clones appeared in all five regions of a tumor, which suggests that tumor-infiltrating T cells are spatially heterogeneous. Only the TCR beta chain was sequenced, which likely underestimates true repertoire diversity because unpaired alpha chains were not captured. With just a few patients in the study, the authors point out that the findings should be validated in a larger study.

Total RNA and DNA were co-extracted without cell sorting from approximately 20-30 mg of bulk tissue using the AllPrep DNA/RNA mini kit. Surgical resection was performed in China between November 2015 and 2016 on several patients with histopathologically diagnosed primary liver carcinoma. Patients had chronic HBV infection and were treatment-naive at sampling. Five spatially separated regions were sampled from each tumor: the superior, inferior, left-lateral and right-lateral poles, plus the tumor centre. Histology showed that every tumor sample contained more than 80% viable tumor cells. Fresh tumor and adjacent tissue pieces were bisected, with one half stored in RNAlater at -80 degrees C and the other half sent for histology. V drops 7 bases and J drops 4 bases, leaving 10 bases in between. The germline V gene (reference sequence) sets CDR1 to LNHDA and CDR2 to SQIVND. The CDR3 covers 12 residues, taking in both the cysteine and the phenylalanine. The entry retains the CDR3 DNA only, 36 bases that are in frame from base 1.

Using a constant-region primer and ProtoScript II reverse transcriptase, TCRbeta-specific cDNA was reverse-transcribed from around 500 ng total RNA. TCRbeta libraries were built with three nested multiplex PCR rounds, a slightly modified ARM-PCR procedure. The first two PCR rounds used multiplex TRBV1-TRBV30 forward primers with a Cbeta reverse primer, each for 10 cycles. Sample barcodes and Illumina adapters were attached in a final 25-cycle PCR using Deep VentR polymerase. Amplicons of 200-500 bp were gel-purified with a QIAquick gel extraction kit before sequencing. An Illumina HiSeq 2500 was used to sequence the TCRbeta amplicons with 250-bp paired-end reads. The paper's processing steps were these. To recover full CDR3 sequences, reads were quality-trimmed using Trimmomatic v0.33 and paired reads were then merged using FLASH v1.2.11. V, D and J germline segments were assigned to the rearranged TCRbeta sequences by MiGEC v1.2.1b. Clonotype statistics, along with Shannon-Wiener diversity indices, were calculated using VDJtools v1.0.0. Except for diversity analysis, only the 250 most abundant clonotypes of each sample were used in subsequent analyses to reduce sampling bias. In-frame beta chains were kept once TCRdb had trimmed the public reads at Q25 with fastp and called clones with MiXCR. Identical CDR3 protein sequences are pooled into one entry, listed with their most common genes and DNA. TCRdb assigned the V and J calls; the authors' analysis was not used. This sample gives about 190,000 distinct CDR3 sequences in total; about 85% of them show up just once. The ten largest clones take up 15% to 20% of the sample.

Specimen: tumor tissue from primary liver carcinoma. This TCR derives from a man aged 35-49 years with primary liver carcinoma and hepatitis B virus infection. Recombination joined TRBV19 with TRBJ1-1; a tentative D match to TRBD1 spans 5 bases. The encoded CDR3 is CASTPRGTEAFF. The base sequence is TGTGCCAGTACCCCAAGGGGCACTGAAGCTTTCTTT.